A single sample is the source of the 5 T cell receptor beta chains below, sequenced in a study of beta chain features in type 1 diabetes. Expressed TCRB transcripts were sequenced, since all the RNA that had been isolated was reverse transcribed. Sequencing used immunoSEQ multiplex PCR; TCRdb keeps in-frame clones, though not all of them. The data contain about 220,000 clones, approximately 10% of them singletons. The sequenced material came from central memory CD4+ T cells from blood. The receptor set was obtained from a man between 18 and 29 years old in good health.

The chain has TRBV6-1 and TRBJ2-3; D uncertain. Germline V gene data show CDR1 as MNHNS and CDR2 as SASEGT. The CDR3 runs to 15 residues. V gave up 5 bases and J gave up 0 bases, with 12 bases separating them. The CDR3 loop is CASSRGAASTDTQYF. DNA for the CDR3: TGTGCCAGCAGTCGTGGAGCCGCTAGCACAGATACGCAGTATTTT.

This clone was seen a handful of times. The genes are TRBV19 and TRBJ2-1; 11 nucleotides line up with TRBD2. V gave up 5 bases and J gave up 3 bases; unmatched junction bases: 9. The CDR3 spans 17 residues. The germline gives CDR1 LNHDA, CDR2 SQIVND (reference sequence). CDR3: CASSSRALAGDYNEQFF. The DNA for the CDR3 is TGTGCCAGTAGTTCGAGAGCACTAGCGGGGGACTACAATGAGCAGTTCTTC.

The CDR3 sequence is CASSLYTVNTEAFF. CDR3 DNA: TGTGCCAGCAGCTTATACACAGTTAACACTGAAGCTTTCTTT. V usage is TRBV7-2 and J usage is TRBJ1-1; no clear D. Trimming removed 2 bases at V and 2 bases at J, with 9 bases between. This CDR3 is built from 14 residues. Per germline, CDR1 SGHTA and CDR2 FQGNSA.

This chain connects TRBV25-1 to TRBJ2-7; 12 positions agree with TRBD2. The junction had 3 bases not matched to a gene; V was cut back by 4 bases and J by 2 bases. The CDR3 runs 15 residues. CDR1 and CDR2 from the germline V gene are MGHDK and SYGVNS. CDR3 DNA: TGTGCCAGCAGTGGGACTAGCGGGGTTACCTACGAGCAGTACTTC. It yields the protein CASSGTSGVTYEQYF.

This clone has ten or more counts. CDR3 in DNA: TGTGCCAGCTCACCACCGGACAGGGGTGGCTATGGCTACACCTTC. Translating gives CASSPPDRGGYGYTF. The chain combines TRBV18 with TRBJ1-2; 9 bases map to TRBD1. CDR3 length: 15 residues. V gave up 0 bases and J gave up 4 bases; unmatched junction bases: 3. Germline values: CDR1 KGHSH, CDR2 LQKENI. Together with reference TRBV18 and TRBJ1-2, the CDR3 gives the full variable domain: NAGVMQNPRHLVRRRGQEARLRCSPMKGHSHVYWYRQLPEEGLKFMVYLQKENIIDESGMPKERFSAEFPKEGPSILRIQQVVRGDSAAYFCASSPPDRGGYGYTFGSGTRLTVV.